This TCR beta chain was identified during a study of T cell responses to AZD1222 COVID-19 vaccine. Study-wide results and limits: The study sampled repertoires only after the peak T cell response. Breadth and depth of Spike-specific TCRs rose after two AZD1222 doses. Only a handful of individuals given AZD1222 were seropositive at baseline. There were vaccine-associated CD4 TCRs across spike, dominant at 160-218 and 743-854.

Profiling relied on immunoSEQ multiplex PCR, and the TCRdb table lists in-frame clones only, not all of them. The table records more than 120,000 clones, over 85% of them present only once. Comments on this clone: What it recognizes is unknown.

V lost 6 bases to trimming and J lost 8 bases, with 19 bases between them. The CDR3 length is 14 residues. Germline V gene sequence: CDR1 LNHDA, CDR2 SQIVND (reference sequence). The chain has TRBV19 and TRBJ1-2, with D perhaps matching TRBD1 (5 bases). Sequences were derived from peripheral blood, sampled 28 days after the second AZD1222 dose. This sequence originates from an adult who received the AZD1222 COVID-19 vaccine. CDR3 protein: CASSLSGSAEGYTF. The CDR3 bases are TGTGCCAGTAGCCTCTCAGGGTCGGCGGAAGGCTACACCTTC. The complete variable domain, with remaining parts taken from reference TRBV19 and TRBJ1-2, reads DGGITQSPKYLFRKEGQNVTLSCEQNLNHDAMYWYRQDPGQGLRLIYYSQIVNDFQKGDIAEGYSVSREKKESFPLTVTSAQKNPTAFYLCASSLSGSAEGYTFGSGTRLTVV.